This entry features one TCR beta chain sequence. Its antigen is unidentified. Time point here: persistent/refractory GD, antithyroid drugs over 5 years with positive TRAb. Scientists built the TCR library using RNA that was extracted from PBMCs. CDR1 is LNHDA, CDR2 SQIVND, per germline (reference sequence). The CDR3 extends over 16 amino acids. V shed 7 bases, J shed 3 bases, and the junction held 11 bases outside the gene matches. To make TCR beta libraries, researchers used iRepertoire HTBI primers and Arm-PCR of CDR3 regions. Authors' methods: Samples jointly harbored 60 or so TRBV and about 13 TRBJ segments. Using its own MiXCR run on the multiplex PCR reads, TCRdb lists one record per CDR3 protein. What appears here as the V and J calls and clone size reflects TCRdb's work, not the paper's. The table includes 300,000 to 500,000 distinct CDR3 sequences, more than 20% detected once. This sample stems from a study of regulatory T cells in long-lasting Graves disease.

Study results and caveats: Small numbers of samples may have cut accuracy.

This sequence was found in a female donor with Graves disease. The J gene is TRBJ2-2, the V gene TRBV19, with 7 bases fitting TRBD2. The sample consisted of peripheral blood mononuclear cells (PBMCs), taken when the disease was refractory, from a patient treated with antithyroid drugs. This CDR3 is CASTTPGLADTGELFF. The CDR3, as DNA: TGTGCCAGTACAACACCGGGTCTAGCGGACACCGGGGAGCTGTTTTTT.